This passage covers 29 T cell receptor beta chains from one sample sequenced in a study of shared clonotypes between healthy human individuals. The protocol was immunoSEQ multiplex PCR, while the TCRdb copy is restricted to in-frame clones and leaves out a portion. The sample has about 2.2 million clones, 90% to 95% seen once; the top ten hold about 1.7%. Only CD45RO-negative cells positively selected for CCR7 counted as naive CD8 cells, so terminally differentiated effector memory CD45RA+ cells were excluded. The sample consisted of naive CD8+ T cells from PBMCs. These receptors all stem from a man between 18 and 35 years old in good health. Some clones in this sample may be carry-over from other donors' samples.

The rearrangement links TRBV4-3 to TRBJ1-4; a weak D match, TRBD1 (6 bases). Trimming left V 0 bases short and J 7 bases short, with 12 bases between. This CDR3 region has 15 residues. Germline CDR1 is LGHNA and CDR2 is YSLEER. This chain's CDR3 is CASSQEGGAGEKLFF. CDR3 DNA: TGCGCCAGCAGCCAAGAGGGGGGGGCGGGTGAAAAACTGTTTTTT.

The chain uses TRBV19 and TRBJ1-1; 9 nucleotides agree with TRBD1. V lost 3 bases and J lost 3; bases outside the gene matches: 5. CDR3 size: 15 residues. Germline V gives CDR1 LNHDA, CDR2 SQIVND (reference sequence). The CDR3 region has the DNA TGTGCCAGTAGTATTGGGACAGGGATGGACACTGAAGCTTTCTTT. Translation gives CASSIGTGMDTEAFF.

This chain joins TRBV4-1 and TRBJ1-1; D possibly corresponds to TRBD1 (5 bases). Germline lookup yields CDR1 MGHRA and CDR2 YSYEKL. V lost 1 base and J 0 bases, leaving 12 bases between the germline ends. The CDR3 length is 16 residues. The chain's CDR3 is CASSQAPGTMNTEAFF. The DNA of the CDR3 is TGCGCCAGCAGCCAAGCGCCAGGGACCATGAACACTGAAGCTTTCTTT.

This clone appeared a single time. V gene TRBV7-9 combines with J gene TRBJ2-7; D is unclear. Trimming took 2 bases from V and 3 from J, leaving 11 bases between them. Germline lookup yields CDR1 SEHNR and CDR2 FQNEAQ (reference sequence). The CDR3 covers 14 residues. CDR3 amino acids: CASSLSAAVYEQYF. As DNA, the CDR3 is TGTGCCAGCAGCTTATCTGCGGCCGTCTACGAGCAGTACTTC.

The rearrangement uses TRBV28 and TRBJ2-7; D remains unclear. V shed 6 bases and J shed 5 bases, with 20 bases lying between them. Germline lookup yields CDR1 MDHEN and CDR2 SYDVKM. This CDR3 has 15 residues. The CDR3 loop is CASRGPDGVINEQYF. DNA of the CDR3: TGTGCCAGCAGAGGCCCGGATGGGGTTATCAACGAGCAGTACTTC.

The chain uses TRBV28 and TRBJ2-2, with D unresolved. This CDR3 region has 17 residues. The germline CDR1 and CDR2 sequences are MDHEN and SYDVKM. V lost 3 bases, J lost 1 base, and 15 bases lay in between. The CDR3 reads CASSFVQESLNTGELFF. Here the CDR3 DNA reads TGTGCCAGCAGTTTCGTCCAGGAAAGTCTGAACACCGGGGAGCTGTTTTTT.

The CDR3: CASSWGGAQPQHF. In DNA, the CDR3 is TGTGCCAGCAGTTGGGGAGGGGCTCAGCCCCAGCATTTT. The J gene is TRBJ1-5, the V gene TRBV27; TRBD1 is a possible D gene (5 bases). The V end lost 4 bases, the J end lost 6 bases, and 10 bases lay between the germline ends. This CDR3 comprises 13 residues. Germline V CDR1 and CDR2: MNHEY, SMNVEV (reference sequence).

The V gene is TRBV11-2, the J gene TRBJ2-2; D gene uncertain. Trimming left V 5 bases short and J 0 bases short, with 13 bases between. The CDR3 has 16 amino acids. CDR1 and CDR2 (germline): SGHAT, FQNNGV. The DNA for the CDR3 is TGTGCCAGCAGCACCCGAGAAGTCCCGAACACCGGGGAGCTGTTTTTT. This codes for CASSTREVPNTGELFF.

This clone was detected a few times. This chain connects TRBV7-3 to TRBJ1-3, with 7 bases that match TRBD1. CDR1 is SGHTA, CDR2 FQGTGA, per germline. Trimming took 3 bases from V and 0 from J; bases not matched to a gene: 2. The CDR3 extends over 15 amino acids. In DNA, the CDR3 is TGTGCCAGCAGCTTGGACAGGAGCTCTGGAAACACCATATATTTT. Its protein is CASSLDRSSGNTIYF.

V usage is TRBV4-3 and J usage is TRBJ2-7, with 9 positions matching TRBD2. CDR1 and CDR2 from the germline V gene are LGHNA and YSLEER. The CDR3 spans 16 residues. J lost 1 base, V lost 3 bases, and 7 bases had no gene match. The CDR3 DNA follows: TGCGCCAGCAGCCATGCCACGACTAGCGGATCCTACGAGCAGTACTTC. Translation: CASSHATTSGSYEQYF.

The rearrangement joins TRBV9 to TRBJ2-1, with D possibly being TRBD1 (6 bases). V was clipped by 5 bases and J by 8 bases, with 14 bases between them. This CDR3 contains 13 residues. Per germline, CDR1 SGDLS and CDR2 YYNGEE. CDR3 residues: CASSPQGWDEQFF. Here the CDR3 DNA reads TGTGCCAGCAGTCCACAGGGTTGGGATGAGCAGTTCTTC.

The chain couples TRBV27 to TRBJ2-1; 12 bases map to TRBD2. V shed 5 bases, J shed 6 bases, and the junction held 11 bases outside the gene matches. The CDR3 length is 17 residues. Germline CDR1 MNHEY, CDR2 SMNVEV (reference sequence). The CDR3 DNA sequence: TGTGCCAGCAGTCAACTAGCGGGAGGTACTTCAGGCAATGAGCAGTTCTTC. It encodes CASSQLAGGTSGNEQFF.

This clone was detected once. The V call is TRBV19, the J call TRBJ1-5, with D possibly matching TRBD1 (5 bases). Trimming shortened V by 8 bases and J by 6 bases, and 26 bases separated the two germline ends. Germline V lookup: CDR1 LNHDA, CDR2 SQIVND (reference sequence). This CDR3 has 17 amino acids. CDR3 coding DNA: TGTGCCAGTGGTCTTCTTCCTCGGGGCCAGGGTATTCAGCCCCAGCATTTT. As protein: CASGLLPRGQGIQPQHF.

The CDR3 nucleotides read TGTGCCAGCAGTTTATCGGCGGGAGAGGGGTACAATGAGCAGTTCTTC. Translation gives CASSLSAGEGYNEQFF. This chain connects TRBV27 to TRBJ2-1; 7 positions match TRBD2. Germline V CDR1 and CDR2: MNHEY, SMNVEV (reference sequence). CDR3 length: 16 residues. Germline trimming cut 0 bases from V and 4 bases from J; bases unmatched to any gene: 6.

The chain joins TRBV28 to TRBJ1-1, with unresolved D. Germline assignment: CDR1 MDHEN and CDR2 SYDVKM. CDR3 size: 14 residues. The V end lost 4 bases, the J end lost 2 bases, and 11 bases lay between the germline ends. The CDR3 spells CASSWGEINTEAFF. The CDR3 DNA follows: TGTGCCAGCAGTTGGGGAGAGATTAACACTGAAGCTTTCTTT. The whole variable domain, remainder taken from reference TRBV28 and TRBJ1-1, is DVKVTQSSRYLVKRTGEKVFLECVQDMDHENMFWYRQDPGLGLRLIYFSYDVKMKEKGDIPEGYSVSREKKERFSLILESASTNQTSMYLCASSWGEINTEAFFGQGTRLTVV.

There are a few counts of this clone. The chain couples TRBV7-9 to TRBJ1-5, with a possible D match to TRBD1 (5 bases). V was cut by 6 bases and J by 5 bases, with 17 bases left in between. CDR1 and CDR2 from the germline V gene are SEHNR and FQNEAQ (reference sequence). The CDR3 covers 15 residues. CDR3 region: CASSSPGATDQPQHF. CDR3 in DNA: TGTGCCAGCAGTTCACCCGGGGCCACGGATCAGCCCCAGCATTTT.

This chain uses TRBV5-4 with TRBJ1-4; 10 bases agree with TRBD1. Germline CDR1 and CDR2: SGHNT and YYREEE (reference sequence). Trimming removed 2 bases from V and 6 bases from J; junction bases left unmatched: 10. This CDR3 comprises 17 residues. Here the CDR3 reads CASSFGEGGTGDEKLFF. The CDR3 coding sequence is TGTGCCAGCAGCTTTGGGGAAGGGGGGACAGGGGATGAAAAACTGTTTTTT. Full variable domain (missing parts from reference TRBV5-4 and TRBJ1-4): ETGVTQSPTHLIKTRGQQVTLRCSSQSGHNTVSWYQQALGQGPQFIFQYYREEENGRGNFPPRFSGLQFPNYSSELNVNALELDDSALYLCASSFGEGGTGDEKLFFGSGTQLSVL.

The chain carries TRBV7-9 and TRBJ1-5; D is perhaps TRBD1 (5 bases). The CDR3 covers 12 residues. The V and J ends lost 5 bases and 9 bases respectively, with 11 bases between them. Germline lookup yields CDR1 SEHNR and CDR2 FQNEAQ (reference sequence). CDR3 in DNA: TGTGCCAGCAGCCCCGGGGCAGGGCCCCAGCATTTT. This codes for CASSPGAGPQHF. The whole variable domain, filled in from reference TRBV7-9 and TRBJ1-5, reads DTGVSQNPRHKITKRGQNVTFRCDPISEHNRLYWYRQTLGQGPEFLTYFQNEAQLEKSRLLSDRFSAERPKGSFSTLEIQRTEQGDSAMYLCASSPGAGPQHFGDGTRLSIL.

Points on this clone: The same CDR3 can be traced to other DNA sequences in this sample. The chain has TRBV4-1 and TRBJ1-2, with unresolved D. V was shortened by 1 base and J by 1 base, with 10 bases between the two germline ends. Germline CDR1 is MGHRA and CDR2 is YSYEKL. The CDR3 contains 15 residues. The CDR3 protein is CASSQAAGSNYGYTF. CDR3 nucleotides: TGCGCCAGCAGCCAAGCCGCGGGAAGTAACTATGGCTACACCTTC.

A word on this clone: This CDR3 is also generated by other DNA sequences in the sample. The V call is TRBV9, the J call TRBJ2-3, with D perhaps assigned TRBD1 or TRBD2 (5 bases each). Trimming left V 0 bases short and J 6 bases short, with 8 bases between. Germline V gene lookup returns CDR1 SGDLS and CDR2 YYNGEE. CDR3 length: 13 residues. The CDR3 sequence: CASSVGGADTQYF. CDR3 DNA sequence: TGTGCCAGCAGCGTAGGAGGGGCTGATACGCAGTATTTT.

The chain couples TRBV5-6 to TRBJ2-7, with D maybe TRBD2 (6 bases). There are 14 residues in the CDR3. Germline V CDR1 and CDR2: SGHDT, YYEEEE. Between the trimmed V and J ends, which lost 2 bases and 4 bases, there was a span of 13 bases. The CDR3 is CASSFDGGVYEQYF. CDR3 bases: TGTGCCAGCAGCTTTGACGGAGGGGTATACGAGCAGTACTTC.

V gene TRBV9 combines with J gene TRBJ2-7; a possible D gene is TRBD2 (6 bases). The V gene lost 7 bases and the J gene lost 5 bases, with 19 bases spanning the gap. Germline-derived CDR1 and CDR2 are SGDLS and YYNGEE. This CDR3 spans 14 amino acids. Here the CDR3 DNA reads TGTGCCAGCGCCATTGGGGGGATACGAGACGAGCAGTACTTC. Its translation is CASAIGGIRDEQYF.

The rearrangement uses TRBV27 and TRBJ2-7; D is ambiguous. Germline lookup yields CDR1 MNHEY and CDR2 SMNVEV (reference sequence). The CDR3 sequence is 13 residues long. Deletions cut 2 bases from V and 5 bases from J, with 10 bases between. In DNA form, the CDR3 reads TGTGCCAGCAGTTTACTTTTGGAAAACGAGCAGTACTTC. Translation gives CASSLLLENEQYF.

The chain has TRBV9 and TRBJ2-6; 7 nucleotides match TRBD1. V trimming: 3 bases; J trimming: 2 bases; junction bases outside the gene matches: 11. Germline CDR1 SGDLS, CDR2 YYNGEE. The CDR3 is 18 residues long. The CDR3 is CASSEGTVLLTGANVLTF. In nucleotides, the CDR3 is TGTGCCAGCAGCGAAGGGACAGTACTCCTTACTGGGGCCAACGTCCTGACTTTC.

V usage is TRBV6-5 and J usage is TRBJ2-1; 7 bases fit TRBD1. The ends lost 0 bases at V and 9 bases at J; junction bases unmatched: 8. CDR3 length: 15 amino acids. Germline CDR1 reads MNHEY; CDR2 reads SVGAGI. Written as DNA, the CDR3 is TGTGCCAGCAGTTACTCGATTCCTTCAGGGGGTGAGCAGTTCTTC. Translated: CASSYSIPSGGEQFF.

The gene calls are TRBV27 and TRBJ2-7; TRBD2 agrees at 11 bases. V shed 4 bases, J shed 5 bases, and the junction held 13 bases outside the gene matches. CDR3 length equals 17 residues. The V gene's germline CDR1 is MNHEY and CDR2 SMNVEV (reference sequence). This chain's CDR3 is CASSSGPASGRFHEQYF. DNA of the CDR3: TGTGCCAGCAGTTCAGGACCCGCTAGCGGGAGGTTCCACGAGCAGTACTTC.

This clone was recorded once. This rearrangement joins TRBV4-2 to TRBJ2-1; D tentatively reads TRBD1 or TRBD2 (5 bases each). Between the trimmed V and J ends, which lost 1 base and 7 bases, there was a span of 17 bases. CDR3 size: 16 residues. Germline-derived CDR1 and CDR2 are LGHNA and YNFKEQ. This CDR3 reads CASSQASEGRQNEQFF. DNA of the CDR3: TGTGCCAGCAGCCAAGCCAGCGAGGGACGCCAGAATGAGCAGTTCTTC.

This rearrangement joins TRBV2 to TRBJ1-5, with TRBD1 matching 8 bases. Unmatched junction bases numbered 7, after V lost 5 bases and J lost 4 bases. CDR1 is SNHLY, CDR2 FYNNEI, per germline. The CDR3 runs to 15 residues. CDR3: CASSLDRGINQPQHF. The DNA for the CDR3 is TGTGCCAGCAGTTTAGACAGGGGCATTAATCAGCCCCAGCATTTT.

The rearrangement links TRBV13 to TRBJ1-4; TRBD1 matches 9 bases. Germline-derived CDR1 and CDR2 are PRHDT and FYEKMQ (reference sequence). V was pared by 5 bases and J by 8 bases, with 3 bases of the junction left unmatched. CDR3 length: 13 amino acids. CDR3 region: CASSTGQGEKLFF. CDR3 nucleotides: TGTGCCAGCAGCACCGGACAGGGGGAAAAACTGTTTTTT.